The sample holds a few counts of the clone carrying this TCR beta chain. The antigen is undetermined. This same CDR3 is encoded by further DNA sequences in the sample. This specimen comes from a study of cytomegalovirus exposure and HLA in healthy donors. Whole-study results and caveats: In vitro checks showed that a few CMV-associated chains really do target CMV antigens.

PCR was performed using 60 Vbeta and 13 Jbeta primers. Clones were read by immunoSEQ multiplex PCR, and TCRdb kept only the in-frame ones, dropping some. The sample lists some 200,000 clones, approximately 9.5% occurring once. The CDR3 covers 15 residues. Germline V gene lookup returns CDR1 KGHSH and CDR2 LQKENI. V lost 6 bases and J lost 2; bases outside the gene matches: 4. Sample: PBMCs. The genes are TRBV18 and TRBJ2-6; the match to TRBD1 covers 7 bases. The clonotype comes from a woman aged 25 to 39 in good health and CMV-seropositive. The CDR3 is CASSPDRAGANVLTF. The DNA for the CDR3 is TGTGCCAGCTCGCCAGACAGGGCTGGGGCCAACGTCCTGACTTTC.